This T cell receptor (beta chain) came from a study of cytomegalovirus exposure and HLA in healthy donors. Overall study results and limits: Common viral pathogens seemed to be connected with several of the most significant clusters, according to a later analysis. TCR beta sequences reportedly predicted most subjects' HLA-A and HLA-B alleles accurately. Serostatus for CMV was the only available immune exposure information.

Turning to this clone: The antigen is not known.

Primers for the PCR totalled 60 Vbeta and 13 Jbeta. Measured with immunoSEQ multiplex PCR; TCRdb has only the in-frame clones, and not every one. The sample consists of approximately 150,000 clones, nearly 80% of them appearing once. This clonotype was obtained from a man in his forties in good health and CMV-seropositive. Sequencing was done on a sample of PBMCs.

In DNA form, the CDR3 reads TGCAGCGGGAACACAGGGGAAGGGGGCTACACCTTC. Translated, it gives CSGNTGEGGYTF. This chain joins TRBV29-1 and TRBJ1-2; 7 bases agree with TRBD1. With V trimmed by 7 bases and J by 8 bases, 10 bases remained unmatched. There are 12 residues in the CDR3. Germline V gives CDR1 SQVTM, CDR2 ANQGSEA.